The sequence of this T cell receptor beta chain was determined in a study of CD4 T cells in relation to SARS-CoV-2 and coronaviruses. Study overall: The negative reference was HIV-1 Nef peptide pool or peptide-free culture.

CD4+ T cells from unexposed donors were obtained before the COVID-19 pandemic (2011-2018). The cells were cultured for less than twelve days before CD4+ T cells were isolated. About 2 million PBMCs per well were cultured with around 10 IU/ml IL-2. Using immunoSEQ multiplex PCR, the repertoire was profiled, and TCRdb retains in-frame clones only, with some absent. The sample includes around 23,000 clones, around three quarters of them seen just once. On this clone: Its antigen is still unknown.

Germline loops: CDR1 KGHSH, CDR2 LQKENI. V trimming: 6 bases; J trimming: 5 bases; junction bases outside the gene matches: 13. This CDR3 region has 16 residues. V gene TRBV18 combines with J gene TRBJ1-5; 7 nucleotides match TRBD1. This TCR was recovered from a human donor in good health. Sequencing was carried out using CD4+ T cells from PBMCs, cultured in vitro. The CDR3 loop is CASSPTGFGRDQPQHF. DNA of the CDR3: TGTGCCAGCTCCCCGACAGGGTTTGGAAGGGATCAGCCCCAGCATTTT.